This T cell receptor beta chain was recorded in a study of OX40 agonist ivuxolimab in advanced cancers. Whole-study context: Two cutaneous melanoma patients and one hepatocellular carcinoma patient, three in all, had partial responses. Study outcomes and limitations: Clonal expansion among partial responders at 0.1-3.0 mg/kg ranked near the lowest.

CDR3 length: 18 residues. Germline CDR1 and CDR2: MGHRA and YSYEKL. With 0 bases removed from V and 2 bases from J, the gap between germline ends came to 17 bases. Researchers took blood at baseline, on cycle 4 day 1, and on cycle 7 day 1. Here immunoSEQ multiplex PCR was the method, and the copy in TCRdb shows in-frame clones only, minus some. The repertoire has around 87,000 clones, 90% to 95% of them found once; the top ten carry roughly 2.6%. As for this clone: The antigen remains undetermined.

The sequencing used CD4+ or CD8+ T cells sorted from blood, collected in a trial of the OX40 agonist ivuxolimab. The J gene is TRBJ1-3, the V gene TRBV4-1; D not resolved. This TCR was sampled from an adult with an advanced solid tumor such as melanoma, head and neck, liver or kidney cancer. CDR3 amino acids: CASSQDLTGEAAGNTIYF. The CDR3 DNA sequence: TGCGCCAGCAGCCAAGATTTGACCGGAGAGGCGGCTGGAAACACCATATATTTT.